This T cell receptor (beta chain) was identified in a study of Graves' ophthalmopathy and Graves' hyperthyroidism. The J segment lost 3 bases and the V segment lost 5 bases, leaving 11 bases of the junction unmatched. CDR1 is GTSNPN, CDR2 SVGIG, per germline (reference sequence). The CDR3 spans 15 residues. Points from the study as a whole: Ophthalmopathy progression cases were predicted by the model with 70% to 71% sensitivity and approximately 74% specificity. Also, most clonotypes expanded in the thyroid above 0.001 frequency appeared in blood.

This clonotype occurred many times. Its matching antigen is unknown. Amplification of TCR beta CDR3 regions used RNA transcripts. Investigators did first-round RT-PCR with HTBI primers, then second-round multiplex PCR. TCRdb redid the calling of the multiplex PCR reads with MiXCR, one entry per CDR3 protein. The table records some 520,000 distinct CDR3 sequences, approximately 15% of them present only once. This rearrangement joins TRBV30 to TRBJ2-5; the match to TRBD1 covers 8 bases. The specimen sequenced was blood. This receptor was obtained from a woman in her 30s with Graves' ophthalmopathy. In nucleotides, the CDR3 is TGTGCCTGGGGTCGGGGGACAGGCGCTAAAGAGACCCAGTACTTC. Residues: CAWGRGTGAKETQYF.